A selection of T cell receptor beta chains follows, all from one sample in a study of shared clonotypes between healthy human individuals. TCRdb's table, derived via immunoSEQ multiplex PCR, lists solely in-frame clones and lacks some. The sample consists of under 600,000 clones, less than 98% of them appearing once. Specimen: naive CD4+ T cells sorted from blood. The receptors derive from a young woman in good health. The CDR3 runs from the conserved cysteine through the conserved F or W. Each record gives: CDR3 length, V gene, J gene, clone size, D gene, CDR3 protein, CDR3 DNA. The D gene is left open where the match is weak. Clone size, where shown, is once, few, many, or a class for clones that have expanded.

len: 17; v_gene: TRBV7-8; j_gene: TRBJ2-5; abundance: .; d_gene: TRBD1; CDR3aa: CASSPMGDRGLGETQYF; CDR3nt: TGTGCCAGCAGCCCAATGGGGGACAGGGGGCTGGGGGAGACCCAGTACTTC
len: 15; v_gene: TRBV19; j_gene: TRBJ2-1; abundance: .; d_gene: .; CDR3aa: CASSIIRSSYNEQFF; CDR3nt: TGTGCCAGTAGTATAATACGAAGCTCCTACAATGAGCAGTTCTTC
len: 15; v_gene: TRBV6-6; j_gene: TRBJ1-1; abundance: once; d_gene: .; CDR3aa: CASRRTASANTEAFF; CDR3nt: TGTGCCAGCAGGAGGACTGCATCCGCGAACACTGAAGCTTTCTTT
len: 15; v_gene: TRBV21-1; j_gene: TRBJ2-1; abundance: .; d_gene: .; CDR3aa: CASSAPGTKYNEQFF; CDR3nt: TGTGCCAGCAGCGCCCCCGGGACTAAATACAATGAGCAGTTCTTC
len: 13; v_gene: TRBV6-6; j_gene: TRBJ1-2; abundance: .; d_gene: .; CDR3aa: CASSYEDIGGYTF; CDR3nt: TGTGCCAGCAGTTACGAGGATATAGGGGGCTACACCTTC
len: 13; v_gene: TRBV19; j_gene: TRBJ2-7; abundance: .; d_gene: TRBD1; CDR3aa: CASTGTGSYEQYF; CDR3nt: TGTGCCAGTACCGGGACAGGCTCCTACGAGCAGTACTTC
len: 15; v_gene: TRBV6-6; j_gene: TRBJ2-7; abundance: .; d_gene: TRBD2; CDR3aa: CASRTSLAGDYEQYF; CDR3nt: TGTGCCAGCAGAACCTCACTAGCGGGAGACTACGAGCAGTACTTC
len: 14; v_gene: TRBV6-6; j_gene: TRBJ2-1; abundance: once; d_gene: TRBD2; CDR3aa: CASSEPGLGYEQFF; CDR3nt: TGTGCCAGCAGTGAGCCGGGACTAGGGTATGAGCAGTTCTTC
len: 17; v_gene: TRBV10-2; j_gene: TRBJ1-5; abundance: .; d_gene: .; CDR3aa: CASSEKAHVSSNQPQHF; CDR3nt: TGCGCCAGCAGTGAGAAGGCACATGTCTCTAGCAATCAGCCCCAGCATTTT
len: 14; v_gene: TRBV11-3; j_gene: TRBJ1-1; abundance: once; d_gene: .; CDR3aa: CASSLDGFNTEAFF; CDR3nt: TGTGCCAGCAGCTTAGACGGATTTAACACTGAAGCTTTCTTT
len: 16; v_gene: TRBV28; j_gene: TRBJ2-5; abundance: .; d_gene: .; CDR3aa: CASSSYGTAQGETQYF; CDR3nt: TGTGCCAGCAGTTCCTACGGGACCGCCCAGGGAGAGACCCAGTACTTC
len: 14; v_gene: TRBV7-9; j_gene: TRBJ2-7; abundance: .; d_gene: .; CDR3aa: CASSLGTETYEQYF; CDR3nt: TGTGCCAGCAGCTTAGGAACAGAGACCTACGAGCAGTACTTC
len: 14; v_gene: TRBV11-3; j_gene: TRBJ2-7; abundance: .; d_gene: .; CDR3aa: CASSLVLEFVEQYF; CDR3nt: TGTGCCAGCAGCTTAGTACTAGAATTCGTCGAGCAGTACTTC
len: 11; v_gene: TRBV20-1; j_gene: TRBJ1-1; abundance: .; d_gene: .; CDR3aa: CSAIKDTEAFF; CDR3nt: TGCAGTGCTATAAAGGACACTGAAGCTTTCTTT
len: 14; v_gene: TRBV19; j_gene: TRBJ1-1; abundance: .; d_gene: .; CDR3aa: CASIRPHSPTEAFF; CDR3nt: TGTGCCAGTATCAGACCCCACAGCCCCACTGAAGCTTTCTTT